This T cell receptor (beta chain) originates from a study of PD-1 blockade in classical Hodgkin lymphoma. Study conclusions and caveats: Complete responders' baseline diversity resembled that of newly diagnosed patients. Factors driving the repertoire differences, possibly disease activity or prior therapy, remain undefined. Some patients started nivolumab under 1 year after ASCT, and they were excluded.

Sequencing was performed with immunoSEQ multiplex PCR; in TCRdb, only in-frame clones are kept and a portion is missing. The sample shows about 94,000 clones, 89% of them seen only once. Remarks on this clone: The antigen is unknown.

Autologous stem cell transplantation was followed by relapse in every patient, and brentuximab vedotin exposure varied. V dropped 4 bases and J dropped 2; count of bases not matched to a gene: 8. Looked up from germline, CDR1 is SGHRS and CDR2 is YFSETQ. CDR3 size: 16 residues. The rearrangement uses TRBV5-1 and TRBJ2-7; 11 bases line up with TRBD1. The starting material was peripheral blood mononuclear cells (PBMCs), obtained before the second cycle of nivolumab. The source is a human donor with classical Hodgkin lymphoma. The CDR3 DNA reads as TGCGCCAGCAGCCCATCACCGGGACAGGGGGCCTACGAGCAGTACTTC. This encodes CASSPSPGQGAYEQYF.